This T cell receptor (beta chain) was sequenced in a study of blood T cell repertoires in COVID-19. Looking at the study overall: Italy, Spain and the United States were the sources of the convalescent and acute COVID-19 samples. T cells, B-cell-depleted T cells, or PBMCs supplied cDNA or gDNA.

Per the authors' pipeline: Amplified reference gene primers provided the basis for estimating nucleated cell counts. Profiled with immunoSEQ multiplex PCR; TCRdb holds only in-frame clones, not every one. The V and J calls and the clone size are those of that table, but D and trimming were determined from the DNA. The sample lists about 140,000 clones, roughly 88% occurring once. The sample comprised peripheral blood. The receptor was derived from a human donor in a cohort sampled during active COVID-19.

The CDR3: CASRRGQGNTIYF. The CDR3 DNA is TGTGCCAGCAGGCGGGGACAGGGAAACACCATATATTTT. The V and J genes are TRBV6-5 and TRBJ1-3; TRBD1 matches at 7 bases. Germline V CDR1 and CDR2: MNHEY, SVGAGI. The CDR3 is 13 amino acids. After removal of 6 bases from V and 4 bases from J, the junction contained 3 bases not matched to a gene.